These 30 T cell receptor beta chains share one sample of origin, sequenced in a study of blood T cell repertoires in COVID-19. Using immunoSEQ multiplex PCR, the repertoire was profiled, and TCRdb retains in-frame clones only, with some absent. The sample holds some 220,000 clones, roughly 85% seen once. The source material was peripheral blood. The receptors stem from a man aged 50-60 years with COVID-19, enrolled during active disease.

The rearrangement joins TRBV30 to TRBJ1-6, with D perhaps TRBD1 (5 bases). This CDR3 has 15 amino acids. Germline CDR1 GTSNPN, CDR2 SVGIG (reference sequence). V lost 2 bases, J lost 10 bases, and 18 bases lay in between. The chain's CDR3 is CAWSSRQLGGSPLHF. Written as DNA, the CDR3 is TGTGCCTGGAGTAGTAGACAGTTGGGAGGATCACCCCTCCACTTT.

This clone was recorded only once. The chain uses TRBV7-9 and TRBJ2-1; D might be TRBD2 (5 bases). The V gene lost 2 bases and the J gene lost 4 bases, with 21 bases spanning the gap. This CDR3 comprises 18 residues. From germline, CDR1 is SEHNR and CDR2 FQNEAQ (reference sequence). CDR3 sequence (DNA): TGTGCCAGCAGCTTAACGGGGTTGGCTAGCAGGACTTACAATGAGCAGTTCTTC. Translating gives CASSLTGLASRTYNEQFF.

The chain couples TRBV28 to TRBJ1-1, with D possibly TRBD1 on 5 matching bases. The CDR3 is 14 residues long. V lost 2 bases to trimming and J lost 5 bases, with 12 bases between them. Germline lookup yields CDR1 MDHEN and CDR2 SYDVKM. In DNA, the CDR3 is TGTGCCAGCAGTTTAGGGGGGGGAAGAACTGAAGCTTTCTTT. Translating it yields CASSLGGGRTEAFF.

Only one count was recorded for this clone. In DNA, the CDR3 is TGTGCCTGGAAGGGAGGGCACACCATATATTTT. This encodes CAWKGGHTIYF. The rearrangement links TRBV30 to TRBJ1-3; D call uncertain. Germline values: CDR1 GTSNPN, CDR2 SVGIG (reference sequence). V shed 4 bases and J shed 8 bases, with 9 bases lying between them. The CDR3 is 11 amino acids.

The DNA for the CDR3 is TGCGCCAAGGTGACTAGCGGGGTGCTCACAGATACGCAGTATTTT. It translates to CAKVTSGVLTDTQYF. This chain uses TRBV5-1 with TRBJ2-3; 11 bases are shared with TRBD2. Trimming at V came to 9 bases and at J to 2 bases, leaving 8 bases not matched to a gene. CDR1 and CDR2 (germline): SGHRS, YFSETQ. The CDR3 loop spans 15 amino acids.

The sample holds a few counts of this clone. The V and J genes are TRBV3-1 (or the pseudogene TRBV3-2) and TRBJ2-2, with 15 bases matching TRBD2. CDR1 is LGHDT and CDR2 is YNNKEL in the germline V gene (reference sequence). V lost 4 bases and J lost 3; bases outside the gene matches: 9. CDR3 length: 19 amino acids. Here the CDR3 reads CASSPRTSGGAGYTGELFF. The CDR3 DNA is TGTGCCAGCAGCCCCAGGACTAGCGGGGGGGCTGGGTACACCGGGGAGCTGTTTTTT.

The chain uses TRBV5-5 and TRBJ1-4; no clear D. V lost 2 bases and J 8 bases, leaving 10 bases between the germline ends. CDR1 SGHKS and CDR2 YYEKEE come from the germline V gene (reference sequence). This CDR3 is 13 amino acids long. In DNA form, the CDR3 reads TGTGCCAGCAGCTTTAACCCGGGGGAAAAACTGTTTTTT. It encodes CASSFNPGEKLFF.

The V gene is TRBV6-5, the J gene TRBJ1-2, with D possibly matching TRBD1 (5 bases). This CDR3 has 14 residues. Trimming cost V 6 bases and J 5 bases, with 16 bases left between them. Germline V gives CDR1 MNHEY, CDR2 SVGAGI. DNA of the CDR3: TGTGCCAGCAGCCGGGGGGTCGCGTCTTATGGCTACACCTTC. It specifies CASSRGVASYGYTF.

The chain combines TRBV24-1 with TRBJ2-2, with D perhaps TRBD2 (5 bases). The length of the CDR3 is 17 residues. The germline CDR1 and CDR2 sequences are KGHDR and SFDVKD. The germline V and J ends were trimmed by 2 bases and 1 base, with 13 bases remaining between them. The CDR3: CATSDSRAPRNTGELFF. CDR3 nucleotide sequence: TGTGCCACCAGTGATTCGAGGGCCCCTCGGAACACCGGGGAGCTGTTTTTT.

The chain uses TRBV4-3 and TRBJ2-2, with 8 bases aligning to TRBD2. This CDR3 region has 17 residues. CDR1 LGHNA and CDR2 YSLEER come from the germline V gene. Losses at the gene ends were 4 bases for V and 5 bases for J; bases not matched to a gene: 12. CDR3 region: CASSPAAGGPRTGELFF. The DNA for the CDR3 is TGCGCCAGCAGCCCCGCCGCGGGGGGCCCTCGTACCGGGGAGCTGTTTTTT.

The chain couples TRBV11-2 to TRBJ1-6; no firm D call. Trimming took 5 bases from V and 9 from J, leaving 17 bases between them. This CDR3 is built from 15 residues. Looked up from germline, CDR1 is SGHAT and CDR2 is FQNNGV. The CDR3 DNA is TGTGCCAGCAGCCCAACCGGGATGAGGAGTTCACCCCTCCACTTT. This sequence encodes CASSPTGMRSSPLHF.

CDR3 in DNA: TGTGCCACCAGGGGACAGGATTACAATGAGCAGTTCTTC. Translating gives CATRGQDYNEQFF. The chain uses TRBV24-1 and TRBJ2-1, with 8 bases identical to TRBD1. Germline-derived CDR1 and CDR2 are KGHDR and SFDVKD. V was clipped by 7 bases and J by 4 bases; unmatched bases: 2. This CDR3 is built from 13 residues.

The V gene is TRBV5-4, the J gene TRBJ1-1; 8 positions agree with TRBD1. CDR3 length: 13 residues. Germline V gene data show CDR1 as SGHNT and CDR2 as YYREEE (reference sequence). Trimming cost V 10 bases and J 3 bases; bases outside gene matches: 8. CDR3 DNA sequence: TGTGCCGGCGGACAGGGTCGGGACACTGAAGCTTTCTTT. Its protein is CAGGQGRDTEAFF.

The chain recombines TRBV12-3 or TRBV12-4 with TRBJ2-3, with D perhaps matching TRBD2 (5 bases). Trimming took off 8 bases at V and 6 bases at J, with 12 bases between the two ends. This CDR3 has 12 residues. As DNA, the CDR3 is TGTGCCAGCGCCCGATCGGGGGATACGCAGTATTTT. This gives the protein CASARSGDTQYF.

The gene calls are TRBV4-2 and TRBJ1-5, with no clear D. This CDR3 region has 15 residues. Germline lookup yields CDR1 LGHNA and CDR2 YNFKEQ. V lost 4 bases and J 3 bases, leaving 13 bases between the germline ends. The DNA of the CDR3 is TGTGCCAGCAGCCTCGCTCCGGGAGACAATCAGCCCCAGCATTTT. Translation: CASSLAPGDNQPQHF.

The DNA for the CDR3 is TGTGCCAGCACCTCCAGGGGCTCTGGGGCCAACGTCCTGACTTTC. Translation: CASTSRGSGANVLTF. The chain couples TRBV6-4 to TRBJ2-6; D is possibly TRBD1 (6 bases). CDR1 and CDR2 (germline): MRHNA, SNTAGT. The CDR3 length is 15 residues. The V and J ends lost 7 bases and 0 bases respectively, with 10 bases between them.

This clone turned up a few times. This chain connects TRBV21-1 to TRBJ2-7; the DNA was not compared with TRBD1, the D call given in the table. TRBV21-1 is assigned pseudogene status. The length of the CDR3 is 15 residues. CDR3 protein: CASSLPGQGVSEQYF. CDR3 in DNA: TGTGCCAGCAGCCTACCGGGACAGGGGGTCTCCGAGCAGTACTTC.

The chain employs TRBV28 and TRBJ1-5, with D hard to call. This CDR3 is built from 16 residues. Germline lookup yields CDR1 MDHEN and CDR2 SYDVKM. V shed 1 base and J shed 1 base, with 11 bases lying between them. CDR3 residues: CASSLSVHRSNQPQHF. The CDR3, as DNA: TGTGCCAGCAGTTTATCGGTCCATCGGAGCAATCAGCCCCAGCATTTT.

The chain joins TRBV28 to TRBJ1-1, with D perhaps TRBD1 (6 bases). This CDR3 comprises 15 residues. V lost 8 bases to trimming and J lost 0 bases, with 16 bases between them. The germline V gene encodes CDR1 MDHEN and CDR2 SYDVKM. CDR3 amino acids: CASERQVAMNTEAFF. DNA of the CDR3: TGTGCCAGCGAGCGACAGGTGGCAATGAACACTGAAGCTTTCTTT. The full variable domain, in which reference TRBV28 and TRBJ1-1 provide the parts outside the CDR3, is DVKVTQSSRYLVKRTGEKVFLECVQDMDHENMFWYRQDPGLGLRLIYFSYDVKMKEKGDIPEGYSVSREKKERFSLILESASTNQTSMYLCASERQVAMNTEAFFGQGTRLTVV.

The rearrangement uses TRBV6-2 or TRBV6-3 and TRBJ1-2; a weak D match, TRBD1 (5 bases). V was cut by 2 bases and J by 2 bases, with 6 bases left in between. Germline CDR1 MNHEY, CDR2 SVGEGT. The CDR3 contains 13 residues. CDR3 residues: CASSYQGNYGYTF. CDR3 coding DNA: TGTGCCAGCAGTTACCAGGGAAACTATGGCTACACCTTC.

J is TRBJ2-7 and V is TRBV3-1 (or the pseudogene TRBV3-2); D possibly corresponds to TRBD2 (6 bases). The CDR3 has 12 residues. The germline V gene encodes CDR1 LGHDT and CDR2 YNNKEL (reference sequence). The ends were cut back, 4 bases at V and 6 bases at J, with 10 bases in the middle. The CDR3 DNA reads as TGTGCCAGCAGCCGACTGGGGGGCGAGCAGTACTTC. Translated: CASSRLGGEQYF.

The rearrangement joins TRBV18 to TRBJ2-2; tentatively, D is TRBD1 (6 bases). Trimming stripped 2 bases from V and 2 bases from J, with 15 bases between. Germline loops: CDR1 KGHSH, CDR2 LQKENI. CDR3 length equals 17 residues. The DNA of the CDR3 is TGTGCCAGCTCACCAGTACTGGGACACCCAAACACCGGGGAGCTGTTTTTT. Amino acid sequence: CASSPVLGHPNTGELFF.

The CDR3 sequence: CASSMILQGTLNYGYTF. The CDR3 coding sequence is TGTGCCAGCAGTATGATCCTTCAGGGGACCCTTAACTATGGCTACACCTTC. The V call is TRBV28, the J call TRBJ1-2; D is possibly TRBD1 (6 bases). V gave up 5 bases and J gave up 1 base, with 20 bases separating them. CDR3 length equals 17 residues. From germline, CDR1 is MDHEN and CDR2 SYDVKM.

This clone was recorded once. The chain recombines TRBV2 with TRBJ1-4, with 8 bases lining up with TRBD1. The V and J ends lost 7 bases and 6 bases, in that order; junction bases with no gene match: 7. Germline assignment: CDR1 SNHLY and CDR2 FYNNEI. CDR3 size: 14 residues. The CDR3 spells CASTQGAPDEKLFF. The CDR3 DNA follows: TGTGCCAGCACTCAGGGGGCGCCGGATGAAAAACTGTTTTTT.

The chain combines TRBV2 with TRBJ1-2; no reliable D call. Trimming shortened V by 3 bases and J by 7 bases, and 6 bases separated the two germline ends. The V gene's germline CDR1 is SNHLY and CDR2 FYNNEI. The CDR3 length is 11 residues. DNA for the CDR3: TGTGCCAGCAGTGACGCGGGTGGCTACACCTTC. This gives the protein CASSDAGGYTF.

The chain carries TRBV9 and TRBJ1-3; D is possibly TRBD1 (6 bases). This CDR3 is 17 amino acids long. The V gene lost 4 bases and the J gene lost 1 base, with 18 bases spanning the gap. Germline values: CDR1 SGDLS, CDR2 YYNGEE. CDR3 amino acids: CASSPSFLGASGNTIYF. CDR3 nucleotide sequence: TGTGCCAGCAGCCCTTCGTTTCTGGGGGCTTCTGGAAACACCATATATTTT.

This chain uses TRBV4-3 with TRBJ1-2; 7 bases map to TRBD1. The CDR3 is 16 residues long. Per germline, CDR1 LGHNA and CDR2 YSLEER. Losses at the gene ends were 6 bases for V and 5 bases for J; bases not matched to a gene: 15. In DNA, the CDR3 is TGCGCCAGCAGTCCCGACAGGGAGTTTTCCGTTTATGGCTACACCTTC. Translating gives CASSPDREFSVYGYTF.

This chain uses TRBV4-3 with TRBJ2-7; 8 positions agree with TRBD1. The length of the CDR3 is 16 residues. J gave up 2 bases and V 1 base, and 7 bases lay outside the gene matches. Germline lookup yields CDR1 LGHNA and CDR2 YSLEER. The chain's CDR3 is CASSQGGTGEAYEQYF. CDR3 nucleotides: TGCGCCAGCAGCCAAGGTGGGACAGGAGAGGCCTACGAGCAGTACTTC.

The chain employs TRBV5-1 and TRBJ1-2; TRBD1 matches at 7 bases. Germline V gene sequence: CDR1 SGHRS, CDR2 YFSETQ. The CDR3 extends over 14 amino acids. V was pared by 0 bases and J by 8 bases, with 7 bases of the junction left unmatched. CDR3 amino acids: CASSLAEGARGYTF. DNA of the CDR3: TGCGCCAGCAGCTTGGCCGAGGGGGCGAGGGGCTACACCTTC. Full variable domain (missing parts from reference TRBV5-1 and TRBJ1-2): KAGVTQTPRYLIKTRGQQVTLSCSPISGHRSVSWYQQTPGQGLQFLFEYFSETQRNKGNFPGRFSGRQFSNSRSEMNVSTLELGDSALYLCASSLAEGARGYTFGSGTRLTVV.

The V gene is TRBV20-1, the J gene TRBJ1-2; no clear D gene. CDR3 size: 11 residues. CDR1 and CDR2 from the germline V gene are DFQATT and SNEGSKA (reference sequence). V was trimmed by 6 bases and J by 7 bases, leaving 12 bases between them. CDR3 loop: CSADGASGYTF. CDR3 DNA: TGCAGTGCCGATGGAGCTAGTGGCTACACCTTC.